One and the same sample provided the 24 T cell receptor beta chains below, sequenced in a study of blood T cell repertoires in COVID-19 (TCRdb year 2020). Library preparation used the immunoSEQ multiplex PCR assay. Entries here come from immuneACCESS through TCRdb and include only in-frame sequences with V and J called. Some clones fail to appear in such tables; in the studies checked, an unresolved V gene covers under half of the shortfall, and the cause of the remainder is unknown. Counted in this sample were 150,000 or so clones; about 87% of them appeared once. Together, the top ten hold 1.6% of the sample. The sequenced material came from peripheral blood. The receptor set was obtained from a woman between 50 and 59 years old with acute or convalescent COVID-19.

V and J are TRBV11-2 and TRBJ1-2; D is perhaps TRBD1 (5 bases). V was clipped by 8 bases and J by 2 bases, with 12 bases between them. The CDR3 sequence is 13 residues long. Germline CDR1 SGHAT, CDR2 FQNNGV. For the CDR3, the DNA is TGTGCCAGCTCCAAGTCAGGGAACTATGGCTACACCTTC. It is translated as CASSKSGNYGYTF.

This clone was seen a handful of times. The chain joins TRBV6-2 or TRBV6-3 to TRBJ1-2, with D maybe TRBD1 (6 bases). Per germline, CDR1 MNHEY and CDR2 SVGEGT. Trimming pared 6 bases from V and 3 bases from J, leaving 17 bases between. CDR3 length: 15 amino acids. CDR3 sequence (DNA): TGTGCCAGCAGATACGGTTCACAGGGCTACTATGGCTACACCTTC. Translation: CASRYGSQGYYGYTF.

The genes are TRBV9 and TRBJ1-2, with 7 bases matching TRBD1. CDR3 length: 15 residues. V shed 0 bases, J shed 2 bases, and the junction held 4 bases outside the gene matches. Germline V gives CDR1 SGDLS, CDR2 YYNGEE. CDR3 bases: TGTGCCAGCAGCGTAGGCGTCAGGGGGAACTATGGCTACACCTTC. Its protein is CASSVGVRGNYGYTF. The full variable domain, its missing parts supplied by reference TRBV9 and TRBJ1-2, is DSGVTQTPKHLITATGQRVTLRCSPRSGDLSVYWYQQSLDQGLQFLIQYYNGEERAKGNILERFSAQQFPDLHSELNLSSLELGDSALYFCASSVGVRGNYGYTFGSGTRLTVV.

This clone was counted at least ten times. V is TRBV12-3 or TRBV12-4 and J is TRBJ1-2; tentative D call: TRBD1 (6 bases). V dropped 4 bases and J dropped 7 bases, with 13 bases sitting between them. CDR3 length: 13 residues. The CDR3, as DNA: TGTGCCAGCAGTTCAGGGGTTTTGGGTGGCTACACCTTC. It codes for CASSSGVLGGYTF.

About this clone itself: Additional DNA sequences in this sample encode the identical CDR3. The chain links TRBV18 to TRBJ2-1; no reliable D call. Germline CDR1 and CDR2: KGHSH and LQKENI. V was shortened by 2 bases and J by 7 bases, with 3 bases between the two germline ends. This CDR3 region has 11 residues. The CDR3 DNA is TGTGCCAGCTCACCAGCGAATGAGCAGTTCTTC. Amino acid sequence: CASSPANEQFF. Complete variable domain (other parts from reference TRBV18 and TRBJ2-1): NAGVMQNPRHLVRRRGQEARLRCSPMKGHSHVYWYRQLPEEGLKFMVYLQKENIIDESGMPKERFSAEFPKEGPSILRIQQVVRGDSAAYFCASSPANEQFFGPGTRLTVL.

This chain uses TRBV7-9 with TRBJ2-7; no definite D call. Germline V gene lookup returns CDR1 SEHNR and CDR2 FQNEAQ (reference sequence). Between the trimmed V and J ends, which lost 5 bases and 4 bases, there was a span of 6 bases. The CDR3 is 11 residues long. The CDR3 DNA reads as TGTGCCAGCAGCCCTTTTTACGAGCAGTACTTC. Protein product: CASSPFYEQYF.

CDR3 in DNA: TGTGCCAGCACCGCCACAGGCACCTACGAGCAGTACTTC. As protein: CASTATGTYEQYF. The V call is TRBV6-5, the J call TRBJ2-7, with D possibly being TRBD1 (5 bases). Trimming pared 7 bases from V and 2 bases from J, leaving 12 bases between. Germline CDR1 is MNHEY and CDR2 is SVGAGI. The CDR3 has 13 amino acids.

The chain has TRBV10-3 and TRBJ2-7, with TRBD1 matching over 10 bases. Germline lookup yields CDR1 ENHRY and CDR2 SYGVKD. V dropped 6 bases and J dropped 4; count of bases not matched to a gene: 3. CDR3 size: 13 residues. The CDR3 is CAIRTGGLYEQYF. The CDR3 region has the DNA TGTGCCATCAGGACAGGGGGCTTATACGAGCAGTACTTC.

Here the CDR3 DNA reads TGCGCCAGCACCCCCGAGGCCTCTGGAAACACCATATATTTT. Residues: CASTPEASGNTIYF. This chain links TRBV5-1 with TRBJ1-3; D is ambiguous. Germline V gene sequence: CDR1 SGHRS, CDR2 YFSETQ. V was pared by 6 bases and J by 0 bases, with 10 bases between. The CDR3 loop spans 14 amino acids.

The chain carries TRBV24-1 and TRBJ2-5, with a tentative D call TRBD1 (6 bases). The V and J ends lost 9 bases and 4 bases respectively, with 23 bases between them. CDR1 and CDR2 (germline): KGHDR, SFDVKD. This CDR3 comprises 16 residues. As DNA, the CDR3 is TGTGCCACCGTTGGGCAGGGCAAGGACAGATTAGAGACCCAGTACTTC. It codes for CATVGQGKDRLETQYF.

V gene TRBV7-9 combines with J gene TRBJ1-4; D not resolved. Trimming shortened V by 7 bases and J by 0 bases, and 12 bases separated the two germline ends. CDR1 and CDR2 (germline): SEHNR, FQNEAQ (reference sequence). The CDR3 totals 15 residues. CDR3 loop: CASTRSEATNEKLFF. CDR3 nucleotide sequence: TGTGCCAGCACCCGGAGTGAGGCAACTAATGAAAAACTGTTTTTT.

The rearrangement joins TRBV6-5 to TRBJ2-5, with TRBD2 matching 7 bases. The CDR3 has 15 residues. CDR1 is MNHEY, CDR2 SVGAGI, per germline. V lost 2 bases and J lost 3; bases outside the gene matches: 6. The CDR3, as DNA: TGTGCCAGCAGTTACAAAGGCGCGGGAGAAGAGACCCAGTACTTC. This sequence encodes CASSYKGAGEETQYF.

DNA of the CDR3: TGCGCCAGCAGCCACCAACAGGGGTATGAGACCCAGTACTTC. The encoded protein is CASSHQQGYETQYF. The chain joins TRBV4-3 to TRBJ2-5, with TRBD1 matching over 7 bases. V shed 3 bases and J 5 bases; nucleotides not matched to a gene: 6. Germline CDR1 reads LGHNA; CDR2 reads YSLEER. The CDR3 is 14 residues long.

The chain couples TRBV6-2 or TRBV6-3 to TRBJ1-2; D unclear. The CDR3 covers 13 residues. V was cut by 5 bases and J by 2 bases, with 9 bases left in between. CDR1 and CDR2 (germline): MNHEY, SVGEGT. CDR3 residues: CASSQALNYGYTF. In DNA form, the CDR3 reads TGTGCCAGCAGTCAAGCGCTAAACTATGGCTACACCTTC.

The chain couples TRBV29-1 to TRBJ1-5; tentatively, D is TRBD1 (5 bases). CDR1 is SQVTM and CDR2 is ANQGSEA in the germline V gene. The CDR3 has 13 amino acids. V was trimmed by 5 bases and J by 3 bases, leaving 11 bases between them. The CDR3 spells CSVSQGSNQPQHF. The CDR3 DNA sequence: TGCAGCGTTAGTCAGGGTTCCAATCAGCCCCAGCATTTT.

This clone was observed once. CDR3 amino acids: CASSPGGYTEAFF. CDR3 DNA sequence: TGTGCCAGCAGCCCGGGGGGGTACACTGAAGCTTTCTTT. V and J are TRBV28 and TRBJ1-1; D may be TRBD1 (5 bases). Germline V gene sequence: CDR1 MDHEN, CDR2 SYDVKM. Trimming stripped 6 bases from V and 3 bases from J, with 11 bases between. This CDR3 has 13 residues.

This clone has a handful of counts. The chain combines TRBV7-2 with TRBJ1-3; D is uncertain. The germline V and J ends were trimmed by 5 bases and 4 bases, with 15 bases remaining between them. The CDR3 is made up of 15 amino acids. CDR1 SGHTA and CDR2 FQGNSA come from the germline V gene. The CDR3 DNA reads as TGTGCCAGCAGCCTAGGGATCGGGTCCGGAAACACCATATATTTT. It is translated as CASSLGIGSGNTIYF.

The rearrangement joins TRBV2 to TRBJ1-4; weak D call: TRBD1 (6 bases). Germline V gene data show CDR1 as SNHLY and CDR2 as FYNNEI. The CDR3 sequence is 14 residues long. V was pared by 6 bases and J by 8 bases, with 16 bases between. CDR3 bases: TGTGCCAGCAGCCCCGGGACAATGCTGGAAAAACTGTTTTTT. Translated, it gives CASSPGTMLEKLFF.

The V gene is TRBV3-1 (or the pseudogene TRBV3-2), the J gene TRBJ2-7; 12 positions agree with TRBD2. CDR3 length equals 15 residues. The germline gives CDR1 LGHDT, CDR2 YNNKEL (reference sequence). Unmatched junction bases numbered 7, after V lost 5 bases and J lost 5 bases. The CDR3 loop reads CASSGLAGKRHEQYF. CDR3 nucleotide sequence: TGTGCCAGCAGCGGACTAGCGGGGAAGAGGCACGAGCAGTACTTC.

V and J are TRBV12-3 or TRBV12-4 and TRBJ2-7; D remains unclear. V shed 3 bases and J shed 6 bases, with 12 bases lying between them. The CDR3 runs to 13 residues. CDR3 sequence (DNA): TGTGCCAGCAGTTTTTCCCCCAGAGGCGAGCAGTACTTC. Amino acids: CASSFSPRGEQYF.

CDR3 residues: CASTGAGNTIYF. CDR3 sequence (DNA): TGTGCCAGCACCGGGGCTGGAAACACCATATATTTT. The chain is built from TRBV6-5 and TRBJ1-3; no clear D. Trimming left V 7 bases short and J 2 bases short, with 6 bases between. This CDR3 is 12 amino acids long. Germline assignment: CDR1 MNHEY and CDR2 SVGAGI.

The chain is built from TRBV19 and TRBJ1-2; 7 bases fit TRBD1. The CDR3 loop spans 15 amino acids. CDR1 and CDR2 (germline): LNHDA, SQIVND (reference sequence). Losses at the gene ends were 5 bases for V and 0 bases for J; bases not matched to a gene: 6. The CDR3 region is CASSFGTDSNYGYTF. Written as DNA, the CDR3 is TGTGCCAGTAGTTTTGGGACAGACTCTAACTATGGCTACACCTTC.

The chain recombines TRBV30 with TRBJ2-7, with D maybe TRBD1 (6 bases). V gave up 2 bases and J gave up 0 bases, with 8 bases separating them. This CDR3 has 13 residues. Germline CDR1 and CDR2: GTSNPN and SVGIG (reference sequence). The DNA of the CDR3 is TGTGCCTGGAGTACAGGGATCTCCTACGAGCAGTACTTC. It yields the protein CAWSTGISYEQYF.

This clone was seen a single time. V gene TRBV6-5 combines with J gene TRBJ2-7; 8 bases are shared with TRBD1. Germline assignment: CDR1 MNHEY and CDR2 SVGAGI. This CDR3 has 13 amino acids. Unmatched junction bases numbered 8, after V lost 6 bases and J lost 7 bases. CDR3 protein: CASSDRGRREQYF. The CDR3 nucleotides read TGTGCCAGCAGCGACAGGGGTCGACGGGAGCAGTACTTC.